The present entry profiles one T cell receptor beta chain with its context. Sequencing was performed with immunoSEQ multiplex PCR; in TCRdb, only in-frame clones are kept and a portion is missing. Among roughly 380,000 clones listed, roughly 87% were seen once. This entry belongs to a study of blood T cell repertoires in COVID-19. After removal of 4 bases from V and 8 bases from J, the junction contained 8 bases not matched to a gene. The CDR3 loop spans 14 amino acids. Germline values: CDR1 MDHEN, CDR2 SYDVKM. The receptor was isolated from a woman aged 25 to 39 who had recovered from COVID-19. Material for sequencing was PBMCs or T cells enriched from blood (not recorded which). The J gene is TRBJ1-2, the V gene TRBV28; TRBD1 matches 9 bases. As DNA, the CDR3 is TGTGCCAGCAGTTCCCCGGGACAGGGAGCCGGCTACACCTTC. This translates into CASSSPGQGAGYTF.